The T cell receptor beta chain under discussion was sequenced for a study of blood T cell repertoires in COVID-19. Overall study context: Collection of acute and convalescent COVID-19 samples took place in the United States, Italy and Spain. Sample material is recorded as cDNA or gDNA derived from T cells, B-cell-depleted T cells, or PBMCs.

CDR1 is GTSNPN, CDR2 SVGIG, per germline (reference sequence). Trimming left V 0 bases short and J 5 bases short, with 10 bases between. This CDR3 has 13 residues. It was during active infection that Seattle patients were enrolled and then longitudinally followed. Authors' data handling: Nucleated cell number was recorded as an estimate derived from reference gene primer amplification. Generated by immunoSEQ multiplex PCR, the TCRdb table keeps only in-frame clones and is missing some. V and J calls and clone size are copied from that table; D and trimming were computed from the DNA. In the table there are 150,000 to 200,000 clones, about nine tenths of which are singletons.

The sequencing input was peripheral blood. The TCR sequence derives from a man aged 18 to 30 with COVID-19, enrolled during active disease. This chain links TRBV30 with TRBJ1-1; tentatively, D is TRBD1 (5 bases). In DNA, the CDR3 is TGTGCCTGGAGTGTTGGAGGGGCAACTGAAGCTTTCTTT. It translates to CAWSVGGATEAFF.